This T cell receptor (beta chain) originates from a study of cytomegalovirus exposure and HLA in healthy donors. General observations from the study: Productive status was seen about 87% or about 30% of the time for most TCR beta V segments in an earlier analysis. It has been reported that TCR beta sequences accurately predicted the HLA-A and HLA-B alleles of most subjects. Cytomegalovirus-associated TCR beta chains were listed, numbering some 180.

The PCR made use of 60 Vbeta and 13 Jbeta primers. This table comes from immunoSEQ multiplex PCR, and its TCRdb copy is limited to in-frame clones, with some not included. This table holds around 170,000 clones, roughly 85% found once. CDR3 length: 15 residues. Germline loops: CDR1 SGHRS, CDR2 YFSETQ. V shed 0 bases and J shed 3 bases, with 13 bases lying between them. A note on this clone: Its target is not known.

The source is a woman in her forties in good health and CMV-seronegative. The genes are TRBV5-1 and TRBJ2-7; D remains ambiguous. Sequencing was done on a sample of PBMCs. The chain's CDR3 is CASSLEPPPGYEQYF. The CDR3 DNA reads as TGCGCCAGCAGCTTGGAGCCCCCACCGGGCTACGAGCAGTACTTC. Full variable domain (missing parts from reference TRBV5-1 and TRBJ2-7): KAGVTQTPRYLIKTRGQQVTLSCSPISGHRSVSWYQQTPGQGLQFLFEYFSETQRNKGNFPGRFSGRQFSNSRSEMNVSTLELGDSALYLCASSLEPPPGYEQYFGPGTRLTVT.